This passage covers 14 T cell receptor beta chains from one sample sequenced in a study of blood T cell repertoires in COVID-19. Assay: immunoSEQ multiplex PCR; the TCRdb copy retains only in-frame clones and omits some. Of just under 150,000 clones listed, over 65% are singletons. Sequenced input: peripheral blood. The receptors originated from a human donor in a cohort sampled during active COVID-19.

The chain is built from TRBV10-3 and TRBJ2-7; the match to TRBD2 covers 12 bases. This CDR3 region has 20 residues. The germline gives CDR1 ENHRY, CDR2 SYGVKD. The V segment lost 0 bases and the J segment 2 bases; nucleotides outside the gene matches: 14. In DNA form, the CDR3 reads TGTGCCATCAGTGAGTCGCTTCGGACTAGCGGGATAAGGAGCCCCTACGAGCAGTACGTC. Its translation: CAISESLRTSGIRSPYEQYV.

The V and J genes are TRBV5-1 and TRBJ2-1; 9 bases map to TRBD2. This CDR3 contains 15 residues. V lost 3 bases and J lost 7; bases outside the gene matches: 8. Germline V lookup: CDR1 SGHRS, CDR2 YFSETQ. CDR3 region: CASSYSGSWGNEQFF. The CDR3 bases are TGCGCCAGCAGCTATAGCGGGAGCTGGGGAAATGAGCAGTTCTTC.

The chain is built from TRBV9 and TRBJ2-1, with 10 positions matching TRBD2. The germline gives CDR1 SGDLS, CDR2 YYNGEE. The CDR3 is made up of 16 amino acids. V shed 0 bases and J 3 bases; nucleotides not matched to a gene: 3. CDR3 region: CASSVAAGGFYNEQFF. CDR3 bases: TGTGCCAGCAGCGTAGCAGCGGGAGGGTTCTACAATGAGCAGTTCTTC.

The chain carries TRBV18 and TRBJ2-5; unclear D gene. This CDR3 comprises 15 residues. The germline CDR1 and CDR2 sequences are KGHSH and LQKENI. V shed 2 bases and J shed 4 bases, with 14 bases lying between them. CDR3 sequence (DNA): TGTGCCAGCTCACCAAGGTCGGGTTGGAGAGAGACCCAGTACTTC. Its protein product is CASSPRSGWRETQYF.

V is TRBV28 and J is TRBJ2-1; TRBD2 matches 13 bases. The CDR3 covers 20 residues. Germline V gene lookup returns CDR1 MDHEN and CDR2 SYDVKM. V trimming: 3 bases; J trimming: 7 bases; junction bases outside the gene matches: 18. This CDR3 reads CASSFLGLAGAPGTRNEQFF. DNA of the CDR3: TGTGCCAGCAGTTTCCTAGGACTAGCGGGGGCCCCGGGGACCCGGAATGAGCAGTTCTTC.

V is TRBV7-9 and J is TRBJ2-3, with D maybe TRBD1 (5 bases). The CDR3 sequence is 15 residues long. Germline V gives CDR1 SEHNR, CDR2 FQNEAQ (reference sequence). V lost 5 bases and J 0 bases, leaving 12 bases between the germline ends. The CDR3, as DNA: TGTGCCAGCAGCGAAAGGACACTTAGCACAGATACGCAGTATTTT. Encoded protein: CASSERTLSTDTQYF.

This rearrangement joins TRBV11-2 to TRBJ1-1; D is perhaps TRBD1 (5 bases). V shed 8 bases and J shed 7 bases, with 26 bases lying between them. Germline-derived CDR1 and CDR2 are SGHAT and FQNNGV. This CDR3 has 16 residues. The CDR3 reads CASLGPGNVGTSEAFF. CDR3 nucleotide sequence: TGTGCCAGCTTGGGGCCAGGGAACGTTGGAACCAGTGAAGCTTTCTTT.

The rearrangement uses TRBV28 and TRBJ1-1, with D possibly being TRBD1 (6 bases). The germline CDR1 and CDR2 sequences are MDHEN and SYDVKM. The V end was cut by 7 bases, the J end by 4 bases, with 19 bases between. The CDR3 consists of 15 residues. The CDR3 reads CASTAGGGGTTEAFF. CDR3 sequence (DNA): TGTGCCAGCACCGCCGGGGGAGGGGGGACCACTGAAGCTTTCTTT.

In this sample, this clone turned up a few times. This chain links TRBV5-1 with TRBJ2-7, with 9 bases that match TRBD1. The germline V gene encodes CDR1 SGHRS and CDR2 YFSETQ. J lost 2 bases, V lost 0 bases, and 6 bases had no gene match. This CDR3 comprises 16 residues. CDR3 bases: TGCGCCAGCAGCTTGGGGGACCGGACAGGGGCCTACGAGCAGTACGTC. Protein product: CASSLGDRTGAYEQYV.

This chain links TRBV5-6 with TRBJ2-7, with 8 bases fitting TRBD2. CDR3 length: 14 amino acids. CDR1 is SGHDT and CDR2 is YYEEEE in the germline V gene. V was pared by 4 bases and J by 7 bases, with 10 bases of the junction left unmatched. Here the CDR3 reads CASSRGLGSSEQYV. CDR3 nucleotide sequence: TGTGCCAGCAGCCGGGGACTAGGATCGAGTGAGCAGTACGTC.

The chain carries TRBV24-1 and TRBJ2-7; D remains ambiguous. CDR1 is KGHDR and CDR2 is SFDVKD in the germline V gene. V dropped 10 bases and J dropped 0 bases, with 9 bases sitting between them. The length of the CDR3 is 12 residues. CDR3 loop: CATSKSSYEQYV. The CDR3 DNA reads as TGTGCCACGAGTAAGAGCTCCTACGAGCAGTACGTC.

This chain uses TRBV20-1 with TRBJ1-2, with D unclear. Germline loops: CDR1 DFQATT, CDR2 SNEGSKA (reference sequence). The CDR3 covers 11 residues. V lost 6 bases, J lost 3 bases, and 8 bases lay in between. DNA for the CDR3: TGCAGTGCCGCGGATGACTATGGCTACACCTTC. Translation gives CSAADDYGYTF.

The chain couples TRBV5-6 to TRBJ1-1, with 12 bases identical to TRBD1. This CDR3 contains 19 residues. Germline CDR1 reads SGHDT; CDR2 reads YYEEEE. V dropped 2 bases and J dropped 2; count of bases not matched to a gene: 13. CDR3 sequence: CASSFLAGTGGRENTEAFF. In DNA form, the CDR3 reads TGTGCCAGCAGCTTTTTAGCCGGGACAGGGGGCCGAGAAAACACTGAAGCTTTCTTT.

The chain has TRBV7-9 and TRBJ2-5; a possible D gene is TRBD1 (6 bases). V was shortened by 2 bases and J by 3 bases, with 10 bases between the two germline ends. Germline CDR1 reads SEHNR; CDR2 reads FQNEAQ (reference sequence). CDR3 size: 14 residues. The CDR3 coding sequence is TGTGCCAGCAGCTTATTGAGGGGGAAAGAGACCCAGTACTTC. It codes for CASSLLRGKETQYF.